Below are 26 T cell receptor beta chains sequenced from a single sample in a study of blood T cells in healthy people across ages. Primers used in a second PCR of about 7 to 12 cycles were a sample-barcoded 5' primer and a J-beta primer mix. Via MiXCR, TCRdb re-called the 5' RACE reads, giving one row per CDR3 protein. In the table there are 500,000 to 600,000 distinct CDR3 sequences, 25% to 30% of which are singletons. Sequenced input: blood. These receptors were collected from a woman aged 70 to 79 in good health.

Many counts were recorded for this clonotype. The J gene is TRBJ2-7, the V gene TRBV13; D is unclear. With 4 bases removed from V and 0 bases from J, the gap between germline ends came to 22 bases. The germline CDR1 and CDR2 sequences are PRHDT and FYEKMQ (reference sequence). This CDR3 spans 18 amino acids. This CDR3 is CASSWRWAGTIPSYEQYF. CDR3 nucleotide sequence: TGTGCCAGCAGCTGGAGATGGGCCGGCACCATCCCCTCCTACGAGCAGTACTTC.

The chain carries TRBV4-3 and TRBJ2-5, with TRBD1 identical over 9 bases. Trimming took 1 base from V and 2 from J; bases not matched to a gene: 5. Germline V gene sequence: CDR1 LGHNA, CDR2 YSLEER. This CDR3 contains 16 residues. The CDR3 is CASSQVGTGSQETQYF. DNA of the CDR3: TGCGCCAGCAGCCAAGTTGGGACAGGGTCTCAAGAGACCCAGTACTTC.

This clonotype occurred a few times. This chain connects TRBV6-1 to TRBJ2-4; 8 bases are a match to TRBD1. After removal of 1 base from V and 0 bases from J, the junction contained 5 bases not matched to a gene. The germline CDR1 and CDR2 sequences are MNHNS and SASEGT. CDR3 size: 17 residues. This chain's CDR3 is CASSEGQGAPAKNIQYF. CDR3 DNA: TGTGCCAGCAGTGAAGGGCAGGGGGCCCCAGCCAAAAACATTCAGTACTTC.

This clonotype turned up a few times. The chain uses TRBV20-1 and TRBJ1-1; 8 positions match TRBD1. The CDR3 runs to 15 residues. Trimming cost V 1 base and J 5 bases; bases outside gene matches: 9. Per the germline V gene, CDR1 is DFQATT and CDR2 is SNEGSKA (reference sequence). CDR3 residues: CSARATGQGNTEAFF. As DNA, the CDR3 is TGCAGTGCTAGAGCCACTGGACAGGGTAATACTGAAGCTTTCTTT.

The chain uses TRBV7-2 and TRBJ2-5; TRBD1 matches at 7 bases. The J call may be incorrect, as the DNA end agrees better with TRBJ2-7. This CDR3 contains 15 residues. The V gene's germline CDR1 is SGHTA and CDR2 FQGNSA. The CDR3 spells CASSHTGDSSYEQYF. DNA of the CDR3: TGTGCCAGCAGCCATACAGGGGATTCTTCCTACGAGCAGTACTTC.

The chain recombines TRBV27 with TRBJ1-6; a weak D match, TRBD1 (5 bases). V was cut by 4 bases and J by 0 bases, with 16 bases left in between. The CDR3 has 18 residues. CDR1 and CDR2 (germline): MNHEY, SMNVEV (reference sequence). The CDR3: CASSSRVGPSSYNSPLHF. The CDR3 nucleotides read TGTGCCAGCAGTTCCAGGGTTGGGCCGAGCTCCTATAATTCACCCCTCCACTTT.

This clonotype was seen more than once but under ten times. The V call is TRBV5-1, the J call TRBJ2-2; D gene unclear. This CDR3 comprises 14 residues. The germline V and J ends were trimmed by 4 bases and 6 bases, with 13 bases remaining between them. Germline V CDR1 and CDR2: SGHRS, YFSETQ. The CDR3 region is CASSPEPGPGELFF. The DNA for the CDR3 is TGCGCCAGCAGCCCCGAACCGGGTCCCGGGGAGCTGTTTTTT.

This clonotype has just a few counts. This sequence joins TRBV5-1 and TRBJ1-4; D ambiguous. This CDR3 spans 15 amino acids. Germline V gene data show CDR1 as SGHRS and CDR2 as YFSETQ. V dropped 0 bases and J dropped 2 bases, with 8 bases sitting between them. CDR3 DNA: TGCGCCAGCAGCTTGGGCTCAGGCACTAATGAAAAACTGTTTTTT. Translated, it gives CASSLGSGTNEKLFF.

The genes are TRBV15 and TRBJ2-2, with 7 bases that match TRBD1. This CDR3 contains 17 residues. J was trimmed by 0 bases and V by 5 bases; bases with no gene match: 9. The germline V gene has CDR1 LNHNV and CDR2 YYDKDF (reference sequence). In DNA, the CDR3 is TGTGCCACCAGCGCAACCGGGACAGCCGCGAACACCGGGGAGCTGTTTTTT. This encodes CATSATGTAANTGELFF.

This chain joins TRBV21-1 and TRBJ1-6; TRBD1 was called by the table and not checked on the DNA. TRBV21-1 is a pseudogene. The CDR3 has 13 residues. In DNA, the CDR3 is TGTGCCAGCATACAGGGTGTTGAATCACCCCTCCACTTT. As protein: CASIQGVESPLHF.

This clonotype has more than one count but fewer than ten. V and J are TRBV18 and TRBJ1-4; D unclear. The CDR3 consists of 13 residues. In germline, CDR1 is KGHSH, CDR2 LQKENI. Trimming pared 3 bases from V and 8 bases from J, leaving 10 bases between. In DNA, the CDR3 is TGTGCCAGCTCACCCGAAGAGGAAGAAAAACTGTTTTTT. It specifies CASSPEEEEKLFF.

This rearrangement joins TRBV5-1 to TRBJ2-1; D unclear. V was cut by 2 bases and J by 1 base, with 7 bases left in between. The CDR3 covers 14 residues. Per the germline V gene, CDR1 is SGHRS and CDR2 is YFSETQ. The CDR3 sequence: CASSLSPSYNEQFF. CDR3 DNA sequence: TGCGCCAGCAGCTTAAGTCCATCCTACAATGAGCAGTTCTTC. The full variable domain, in which reference TRBV5-1 and TRBJ2-1 provide the parts outside the CDR3, is KAGVTQTPRYLIKTRGQQVTLSCSPISGHRSVSWYQQTPGQGLQFLFEYFSETQRNKGNFPGRFSGRQFSNSRSEMNVSTLELGDSALYLCASSLSPSYNEQFFGPGTRLTVL.

The chain has TRBV5-1 and TRBJ1-2; D is undetermined. Trimming removed 0 bases from V and 6 bases from J, with 9 bases in between. This CDR3 contains 13 residues. CDR1 is SGHRS, CDR2 YFSETQ, per germline. The CDR3 loop is CASSLDNMNGYTF. CDR3 coding DNA: TGCGCCAGCAGCTTGGACAATATGAATGGCTACACCTTC.

This clonotype was observed a handful of times. The chain combines TRBV7-2 with TRBJ2-5; D possibly corresponds to TRBD2 (6 bases). The J call is doubtful: the DNA matches TRBJ2-7 better. The CDR3 is 16 residues long. Germline V gives CDR1 SGHTA, CDR2 FQGNSA. Written as DNA, the CDR3 is TGTGCCAGCAGCCTGGGGACTGGGTGGGACCCCTACGAGCAGTACTTC. Its translation is CASSLGTGWDPYEQYF.

The V gene is TRBV4-3, the J gene TRBJ1-2, with 12 bases aligning to TRBD1. The CDR3 runs to 18 residues. V lost 0 bases and J lost 2; bases outside the gene matches: 7. Germline CDR1 reads LGHNA; CDR2 reads YSLEER. The CDR3: CASSQERDRGLMNYGYTF. CDR3 sequence (DNA): TGCGCCAGCAGCCAAGAGAGGGACAGGGGGCTCATGAACTATGGCTACACCTTC.

This clonotype has just a few counts. V gene TRBV5-6 combines with J gene TRBJ2-3; D might be TRBD2 (6 bases). The germline V gene encodes CDR1 SGHDT and CDR2 YYEEEE. V was cut by 4 bases and J by 1 base, with 10 bases left in between. This CDR3 comprises 14 residues. CDR3 coding DNA: TGTGCCAGCAGCGGTGGGGAGGGCACAGATACGCAGTATTTT. As protein: CASSGGEGTDTQYF.

V gene TRBV6-5 combines with J gene TRBJ2-5, with TRBD2 matching 7 bases. The CDR3 loop spans 15 amino acids. Germline V CDR1 and CDR2: MNHEY, SVGAGI. V trimming: 0 bases; J trimming: 5 bases; junction bases outside the gene matches: 6. This chain's CDR3 is CASSYSGLVWETQYF. For the CDR3, the DNA is TGTGCCAGCAGTTACTCCGGACTAGTCTGGGAGACCCAGTACTTC.

The rearrangement links TRBV6-5 to TRBJ2-5; the match to TRBD2 covers 7 bases. The junction had 5 bases not matched to a gene; V was cut back by 7 bases and J by 0 bases. The CDR3 extends over 14 amino acids. Germline CDR1 is MNHEY and CDR2 is SVGAGI. The CDR3 sequence is CASKGTTYQETQYF. DNA of the CDR3: TGTGCCAGCAAAGGGACTACCTACCAAGAGACCCAGTACTTC.

The DNA for the CDR3 is TGTGCCAGCAGATCCCCGGAGCGGGGGGTCTACAATGAGCAGTTCTTC. This translates into CASRSPERGVYNEQFF. The chain couples TRBV5-4 to TRBJ2-1; 9 positions match TRBD2. In germline, CDR1 is SGHNT, CDR2 YYREEE (reference sequence). V was clipped by 5 bases and J by 3 bases; unmatched bases: 9. The CDR3 consists of 16 residues. The full variable domain, rest sourced from reference TRBV5-4 and TRBJ2-1, is ETGVTQSPTHLIKTRGQQVTLRCSSQSGHNTVSWYQQALGQGPQFIFQYYREEENGRGNFPPRFSGLQFPNYSSELNVNALELDDSALYLCASRSPERGVYNEQFFGPGTRLTVL.

The CDR3 DNA reads TGTGCCAGCTCACCCGAGACAGCTAACTATGGCTACACCTTC. Translation gives CASSPETANYGYTF. The chain is built from TRBV18 and TRBJ1-2, with TRBD1 as a possible D gene (5 bases). This CDR3 is 14 amino acids long. Trimming pared 3 bases from V and 0 bases from J, leaving 8 bases between. Germline CDR1 and CDR2: KGHSH and LQKENI.

The chain recombines TRBV5-5 with TRBJ2-5, with a weak D call TRBD2 (6 bases). The end of the DNA aligns better with TRBJ2-1, so the J call may be wrong. Germline CDR1 reads SGHKS; CDR2 reads YYEKEE (reference sequence). The CDR3 sequence is 16 residues long. The CDR3 nucleotides are TGTGCCAGCAGCTTGGCCCGGGGGACCCAATTCAATGAGCAGTTCTTC. This gives the protein CASSLARGTQFNEQFF.

The chain uses TRBV12-3 or TRBV12-4 and TRBJ1-1; D gene ambiguous. The CDR3 is 12 amino acids. V lost 5 bases, J lost 8 bases, and 12 bases lay in between. The CDR3 DNA reads as TGTGCCAGCAGTCACTCACGTCCAGAAGCTTTCTTT. Its translation: CASSHSRPEAFF.

The genes are TRBV7-2 and TRBJ2-5, with 10 positions matching TRBD2. The CDR3 spans 15 residues. Germline assignment: CDR1 SGHTA and CDR2 FQGNSA. The trim removed 4 bases at V and 4 bases at J, leaving 6 bases unmatched. CDR3 loop: CASSSGLASRETQYF. For the CDR3, the DNA is TGTGCCAGCAGCTCGGGACTAGCGAGTCGAGAGACCCAGTACTTC.

This clonotype was picked up a small number of times. The chain links TRBV6-5 to TRBJ1-1; no clear D gene. The V end lost 2 bases, the J end lost 8 bases, and 18 bases lay between the germline ends. The CDR3 extends over 15 amino acids. The germline V gene encodes CDR1 MNHEY and CDR2 SVGAGI. The CDR3 region is CASSYGREVSGEAFF. The CDR3 DNA reads as TGTGCCAGCAGTTACGGTCGGGAGGTGAGTGGGGAAGCTTTCTTT.

A few counts support this clonotype. The rearrangement joins TRBV27 to TRBJ2-5, with 8 positions matching TRBD2. The DNA end is more similar to TRBJ2-7, so the J call may be wrong. Germline CDR1 is MNHEY and CDR2 is SMNVEV (reference sequence). The CDR3 is 15 amino acids. The CDR3 DNA sequence: TGTGCCAGCAGTTTACTATCCGGGGGGGCCTACGAGCAGTACTTC. This encodes CASSLLSGGAYEQYF.

This clonotype appeared a few times. The chain combines TRBV28 with TRBJ2-6; the D is unclear. The CDR3 has 15 amino acids. Trimming removed 3 bases from V and 2 bases from J, with 8 bases in between. Germline CDR1 reads MDHEN; CDR2 reads SYDVKM. The DNA of the CDR3 is TGTGCCAGCAGTTTGGGTAGCCCTGGGGCCAACGTCCTGACTTTC. Protein sequence: CASSLGSPGANVLTF.